What follows are 10 T cell receptor beta chains derived from one specimen sequenced in a study of response to subunit inactivated influenza vaccine. TCRdb reprocessed the RT-PCR reads with MiXCR, giving one entry per CDR3 protein. The sample lists 450,000 to 500,000 distinct CDR3 sequences, 11% occurring once. The sample consisted of PBMCs from blood, taken roughly 47 days after vaccination. The receptors here all came from a man in his fifties or sixties who received an inactivated influenza vaccine.

This CDR3 reads CASQGPYEQYF. The CDR3 DNA sequence: TGCGCCAGCCAGGGACCCTACGAGCAGTACTTC. The rearrangement links TRBV10-2 to TRBJ2-7; D could derive from TRBD1 or TRBD2 (5 bases each). The CDR3 length is 11 residues. Germline V CDR1 and CDR2: WSHSY, SAAADI. The germline V and J ends were trimmed by 8 bases and 2 bases, with 7 bases remaining between them.

The chain has TRBV19 and TRBJ2-3; D is perhaps TRBD2 (6 bases). V lost 4 bases to trimming and J lost 6 bases, with 23 bases between them. The V gene's germline CDR1 is LNHDA and CDR2 SQIVND (reference sequence). This CDR3 has 17 amino acids. The CDR3 here is CASSTRTGARKLDTQYF. CDR3 nucleotides: TGTGCCAGTAGTACCAGAACGGGAGCCCGGAAACTTGATACGCAGTATTTT.

This clonotype was counted many times. The chain is built from TRBV20-1 and TRBJ2-1; 10 bases fit TRBD2. CDR1 and CDR2 from the germline V gene are DFQATT and SNEGSKA (reference sequence). The trim removed 0 bases at V and 15 bases at J, leaving 5 bases unmatched. This CDR3 is built from 12 residues. The CDR3 coding sequence is TGCAGTGCTAGAGACCCGGGACTAGCGTCGTTCTTC. Encoded protein: CSARDPGLASFF.

This chain uses TRBV18 with TRBJ2-7; TRBD1 matches at 9 bases. The V and J ends lost 1 base and 6 bases, in that order; junction bases with no gene match: 1. Germline CDR1 KGHSH, CDR2 LQKENI. This CDR3 is 13 amino acids long. The CDR3 loop reads CASSPRTGAEQYF. The CDR3 coding sequence is TGTGCCAGCTCACCACGGACAGGGGCCGAGCAGTACTTC.

V usage is TRBV5-1 and J usage is TRBJ2-7; maybe TRBD2 (6 bases). The CDR3 covers 14 residues. Trimming cost V 3 bases and J 3 bases, with 13 bases left between them. CDR1 SGHRS and CDR2 YFSETQ come from the germline V gene. CDR3 protein: CASSSRIGSYEQYF. CDR3 sequence (DNA): TGCGCCAGCAGCTCCCGGATCGGGAGCTACGAGCAGTACTTC.

This clonotype was counted at least ten times. The gene calls are TRBV7-9 and TRBJ2-1, with a tentative D call TRBD1 (6 bases). The CDR3 runs 15 residues. Per germline, CDR1 SEHNR and CDR2 FQNEAQ (reference sequence). Trimming took 6 bases from V and 7 from J, leaving 19 bases between them. Here the CDR3 reads CASSSPILQGNEQFF. The CDR3 DNA is TGTGCCAGCAGTTCCCCCATATTACAGGGAAATGAGCAGTTCTTC.

This chain links TRBV5-1 with TRBJ2-7; TRBD1 matches at 10 bases. The germline V gene encodes CDR1 SGHRS and CDR2 YFSETQ. The V gene end was trimmed by 3 bases and the J gene end by 4 bases; junction bases not matched to a gene: 7. The CDR3 has 15 amino acids. CDR3: CASSSEDRGSYEQYF. CDR3 sequence (DNA): TGCGCCAGCAGCTCCGAGGACAGGGGGAGTTACGAGCAGTACTTC.

The genes are TRBV6-5 and TRBJ2-7, with 8 nucleotides matching TRBD2. This CDR3 spans 16 amino acids. Germline V lookup: CDR1 MNHEY, CDR2 SVGAGI. V lost 0 bases, J lost 3 bases, and 7 bases stayed unmatched. This CDR3 is CASSYSTAGGFYEQYF. In DNA, the CDR3 is TGTGCCAGCAGTTACTCGACGGCGGGAGGCTTCTACGAGCAGTACTTC.

This chain connects TRBV5-1 to TRBJ2-7; D might be TRBD2 (5 bases). Germline V gives CDR1 SGHRS, CDR2 YFSETQ. This CDR3 has 14 amino acids. Trimming pared 2 bases from V and 4 bases from J, leaving 13 bases between. The CDR3 coding sequence is TGCGCCAGCAGCTTTTCGACTGGACTTTACGAGCAGTACTTC. Translation: CASSFSTGLYEQYF.

About this clonotype: This could be a read error, since a much larger clone is one nucleotide away. V and J are TRBV4-2 and TRBJ2-7; D perhaps matches TRBD2 (6 bases). The CDR3 length is 15 residues. Germline CDR1 LGHNA, CDR2 YNFKEQ. The V end was cut by 3 bases, the J end by 5 bases, with 17 bases between. Here the CDR3 reads CASSHSGRGVDEQYF. CDR3 coding DNA: TGTGCCAGCAGCCATTCCGGGAGAGGGGTAGACGAGCAGTACTTC.